This passage covers 2 T cell receptor beta chains from one sample sequenced in a study. MiXCR was run by TCRdb on the RT-PCR reads, yielding one entry per CDR3 protein. The data hold hundreds of thousands of distinct CDR3 sequences, with approximately 15% observed a single time. Sequencing was done on a sample of memory CD4+ T cells from blood. Receptor source: a female donor in good health, serving as a healthy control.

At least ten counts were recorded for this clonotype. V usage is TRBV20-1 and J usage is TRBJ2-1, with D perhaps being TRBD1 or TRBD2 (6 bases each). Trimming cost V 1 base and J 6 bases, with 19 bases left between them. The CDR3 runs to 16 residues. CDR1 DFQATT and CDR2 SNEGSKA come from the germline V gene (reference sequence). CDR3 in amino acids: CSARASRQGTFNEQFF. The CDR3 DNA reads TGCAGTGCTAGAGCGTCCAGGCAGGGGACTTTCAATGAGCAGTTCTTC.

The chain recombines TRBV29-1 with TRBJ2-7, with 13 positions matching TRBD2. The ends lost 5 bases at V and 3 bases at J; junction bases unmatched: 4. The CDR3 length is 14 residues. Germline assignment: CDR1 SQVTM and CDR2 ANQGSEA. CDR3 DNA: TGCAGCGTTAAGGGACTAGCGGGGCTCTACGAGCAGTACTTC. Translating it yields CSVKGLAGLYEQYF.